The entry below gives a single TCR beta chain sequence along with its context. These data are taken from a study of blood T cell repertoires in COVID-19. Study details: Sources were T cells, B-cell-depleted T cells, or PBMCs; the material itself was cDNA or gDNA.

CDR1 and CDR2 (germline): SGHRS, YFSETQ. The CDR3 is 14 amino acids. Trimming took 4 bases from V and 2 from J, leaving 12 bases between them. Using immunoSEQ multiplex PCR, the repertoire was profiled, and TCRdb retains in-frame clones only, with some absent. In the table there are about 200,000 clones, 75% to 90% of which are singletons. The genes are TRBV5-1 and TRBJ1-2; D is perhaps TRBD1 (6 bases). The source of this sequence is a man in his forties with acute or convalescent COVID-19. Source material: peripheral blood. CDR3 residues: CASSPGTLNYGYTF. Written as DNA, the CDR3 is TGCGCCAGCAGCCCGGGGACACTGAACTATGGCTACACCTTC.